The subject of this entry is one TCR beta chain. This clonotype came up a few times. Its recognized antigen is unknown. It has no much larger one-base neighbor in the sample; base qualities were not kept. The germline V gene sets CDR1 to MDHEN and CDR2 to SYDVKM. V ends up 3 bases short and J 9 bases short, with an unmatched junction base count of 9. Including cysteine and phenylalanine, the CDR3 has 16 amino acids. The CDR3 DNA has 48 bases and is translated from base 1. The data originate from a study of response to subunit inactivated influenza vaccine (dated by TCRdb to 2017 to 2018). Describing the broader study: The study used deep quantitative T cell receptor repertoire profiling to track responses to a trivalent subunit inactivated influenza vaccine.

General study outcomes and caveats: The authors suggested that each seasonal influenza vaccination may recruit only a limited number of new T cells.

The library was generated by RT-PCR. The sequencing machine was an Illumina HiSeq 2500. The raw public data were reprocessed by TCRdb itself: fastp quality trimming at Q25, MiXCR clonotype calling, in-frame beta chains only. Rows with a matching CDR3 protein are joined into one entry that keeps the most common DNA and genes. The sample table contains 450,000 to 700,000 distinct CDR3 sequences; only one count was recorded for about 15% of them. The top ten hold 8.5% to 14% of the sample. The clonotype originates from a man over 45 who received an inactivated influenza vaccine. Donor details come from another sample of the same person, matched by shared clones. Sequences were derived from PBMCs from blood, sampled about 11 days after vaccination. The chain is made from TRBV28 and TRBJ2-1; 12 bases in the middle match TRBD2. The nucleotide sequence is given as TGTGCCAGCAGTTTCTCTAGCGGGGGGGTTCTCGGTGAGCAGTTCTTC. The resulting protein is CASSFSSGGVLGEQFF.